The 27 T cell receptor beta chains below all came from one sample that was sequenced in a study of OX40 agonist ivuxolimab in advanced cancers. Here immunoSEQ multiplex PCR was the method, and the copy in TCRdb shows in-frame clones only, minus some. Here the sample spans tens of thousands of clones, around 90% being singletons. The specimen was CD4+ or CD8+ T cells sorted from blood, collected in a trial of the OX40 agonist ivuxolimab. The receptor set was obtained from an adult with an advanced solid tumor such as melanoma, head and neck, liver or kidney cancer.

This chain uses TRBV27 with TRBJ1-6; D is undetermined. Germline-derived CDR1 and CDR2 are MNHEY and SMNVEV (reference sequence). Trimming removed 1 base from V and 7 bases from J, with 2 bases in between. The CDR3 is made up of 12 amino acids. CDR3 in amino acids: CASSLLNSPLHF. The CDR3 DNA reads TGTGCCAGCAGTTTATTGAATTCACCCCTCCACTTT.

The chain is built from TRBV5-4 and TRBJ1-4, with D maybe TRBD1 (5 bases). Germline assignment: CDR1 SGHNT and CDR2 YYREEE (reference sequence). V gave up 0 bases and J gave up 8 bases, with 11 bases separating them. The CDR3 is 14 residues long. The CDR3 nucleotides read TGTGCCAGCAGCTTGGGGGACGCCCAGGAAAAACTGTTTTTT. It translates to CASSLGDAQEKLFF.

This chain uses TRBV14 with TRBJ2-1; D is undetermined. The CDR3 is made up of 12 amino acids. The V and J ends lost 4 bases and 3 bases respectively, with 4 bases between them. CDR1 SGHDN and CDR2 FVKESK come from the germline V gene. The DNA for the CDR3 is TGTGCCAGCAGCCCGTACTACAATGAGCAGTTCTTC. Translation: CASSPYYNEQFF.

The chain has TRBV6-5 and TRBJ2-5, with D possibly matching TRBD2 (7 bases). The CDR3 contains 15 residues. CDR1 is MNHEY and CDR2 is SVGAGI in the germline V gene. V was clipped by 0 bases and J by 5 bases, with 13 bases between them. CDR3 residues: CASSYSGGAGETQYF. The CDR3 bases are TGTGCCAGCAGTTACTCTGGGGGGGCCGGGGAGACCCAGTACTTC.

This clone was recorded once. J is TRBJ2-7 and V is TRBV30, with 10 bases lining up with TRBD1. CDR3 length equals 14 residues. Germline values: CDR1 GTSNPN, CDR2 SVGIG (reference sequence). V was pared by 3 bases and J by 0 bases, with 2 bases of the junction left unmatched. For the CDR3, the DNA is TGTGCCTGGAGGCGGACAGGGGGCTCCTACGAGCAGTACTTC. Translation: CAWRRTGGSYEQYF.

This sequence joins TRBV5-1 and TRBJ2-5; D unresolved. V lost 4 bases and J lost 5, with 24 bases in between. Germline lookup yields CDR1 SGHRS and CDR2 YFSETQ. The CDR3 loop spans 17 amino acids. CDR3 bases: TGCGCCAGCAGCGCTGGGATTCGTAGCCGTGGCAAGGAGACCCAGTACTTC. It is translated as CASSAGIRSRGKETQYF.

This clone appeared a single time. V is TRBV27 and J is TRBJ1-5, with TRBD1 as a possible D gene (6 bases). Trimming stripped 6 bases from V and 0 bases from J, with 15 bases between. The CDR3 covers 16 residues. The germline V gene has CDR1 MNHEY and CDR2 SMNVEV (reference sequence). CDR3 region: CASSPTGAYSNQPQHF. CDR3 in DNA: TGTGCCAGCAGCCCGACAGGAGCATATAGCAATCAGCCCCAGCATTTT.

The chain joins TRBV23-1 to TRBJ2-3; maybe TRBD1 (6 bases). TRBV23-1 carries the ORF label, with uncertain function. V dropped 0 bases and J dropped 2 bases, with 12 bases sitting between them. The CDR3 contains 16 residues. CDR3 sequence reads: CASSQSNAGVTDTQYF. DNA for the CDR3: TGCGCCAGCAGTCAATCTAATGCAGGGGTCACAGATACGCAGTATTTT.

The rearrangement links TRBV7-9 to TRBJ2-7, with no clear D. Germline CDR1 is SEHNR and CDR2 is FQNEAQ (reference sequence). Trimming stripped 1 base from V and 0 bases from J, with 4 bases between. The CDR3 sequence is 13 residues long. The CDR3 protein is CASSLDLSYEQYF. CDR3 bases: TGTGCCAGCAGCTTAGATCTCTCCTACGAGCAGTACTTC.

V usage is TRBV5-8 and J usage is TRBJ1-5; 7 positions match TRBD1. Germline CDR1 SGHTS, CDR2 YDEGEE. CDR3 length: 15 residues. V shed 4 bases, J shed 3 bases, and the junction held 7 bases outside the gene matches. CDR3 amino acids: CASSETGQFNQPQHF. In nucleotides, the CDR3 is TGTGCCAGCAGCGAAACGGGACAGTTCAATCAGCCCCAGCATTTT.

V usage is TRBV28 and J usage is TRBJ1-5; D gene unclear. Germline CDR1 is MDHEN and CDR2 is SYDVKM. This CDR3 is 13 amino acids long. Trimming stripped 1 base from V and 5 bases from J, with 6 bases between. The CDR3, as DNA: TGTGCCAGCAGTTTATTTCCAGATCAGCCCCAGCATTTT. Residues: CASSLFPDQPQHF.

This CDR3 reads CASNKEGQGLKEQFF. CDR3 DNA: TGTGCCAGCAACAAAGAAGGACAGGGTCTTAAGGAGCAGTTCTTC. This chain uses TRBV6-5 with TRBJ2-1; 8 nucleotides line up with TRBD1. J gave up 10 bases and V 7 bases, and 15 bases lay outside the gene matches. Germline V CDR1 and CDR2: MNHEY, SVGAGI. The length of the CDR3 is 15 residues.

This clone came up once. This sequence joins TRBV6-1 and TRBJ2-7; TRBD1 matches at 7 bases. Germline-derived CDR1 and CDR2 are MNHNS and SASEGT. This CDR3 is built from 15 residues. The V segment lost 3 bases and the J segment 4 bases; nucleotides outside the gene matches: 9. In nucleotides, the CDR3 is TGTGCCAGCAGTGACCTGCAGGGGGTCGAGTACGAGCAGTACTTC. This sequence encodes CASSDLQGVEYEQYF.

V gene TRBV2 combines with J gene TRBJ1-1; possible D gene TRBD1, 6 bases. Germline lookup yields CDR1 SNHLY and CDR2 FYNNEI. The length of the CDR3 is 12 residues. The V and J ends lost 9 bases and 2 bases respectively, with 10 bases between them. The CDR3 DNA reads TGTGCCAGAGAGGGGGGAAACACTGAAGCTTTCTTT. Encoded protein: CAREGGNTEAFF. Together with reference TRBV2 and TRBJ1-1, the CDR3 gives the full variable domain: EPEVTQTPSHQVTQMGQEVILRCVPISNHLYFYWYRQILGQKVEFLVSFYNNEISEKSEIFDDQFSVERPDGSNFTLKIRSTKLEDSAMYFCAREGGNTEAFFGQGTRLTVV.

The chain has TRBV30 and TRBJ2-7; D is possibly TRBD2 (7 bases). V was pared by 0 bases and J by 5 bases, with 14 bases between. CDR3 length: 14 amino acids. Germline V gives CDR1 GTSNPN, CDR2 SVGIG (reference sequence). CDR3 nucleotide sequence: TGTGCCTGGAGTGTAGGGGGGGAACTGAACGAGCAGTACTTC. Its translation is CAWSVGGELNEQYF.

This sequence joins TRBV6-1 and TRBJ1-5, with D hard to call. CDR1 and CDR2 (germline): MNHNS, SASEGT. This CDR3 has 17 residues. V gave up 1 base and J gave up 11 bases, with 24 bases separating them. DNA for the CDR3: TGTGCCAGCAGTGAAGGGGCGACAAACTATGTTCCTGTGACCCAGCATTTT. Protein: CASSEGATNYVPVTQHF.

The rearrangement links TRBV6-5 to TRBJ1-3, with TRBD1 identical over 7 bases. The germline CDR1 and CDR2 sequences are MNHEY and SVGAGI. V shed 5 bases, J shed 8 bases, and the junction held 6 bases outside the gene matches. This CDR3 has 13 amino acids. The CDR3 spells CASSRTGVDTIYF. As DNA, the CDR3 is TGTGCCAGCAGTCGGACAGGTGTGGACACCATATATTTT.

The rearrangement joins TRBV28 to TRBJ2-3; TRBD1 matches at 8 bases. The germline gives CDR1 MDHEN, CDR2 SYDVKM. V trimming: 5 bases; J trimming: 5 bases; junction bases outside the gene matches: 6. This CDR3 is built from 14 residues. CDR3 in amino acids: CASSQGTGVDTQYF. The CDR3 region has the DNA TGTGCCAGCAGTCAAGGGACAGGCGTAGATACGCAGTATTTT. The full variable domain, with the rest looked up from reference TRBV28 and TRBJ2-3, is DVKVTQSSRYLVKRTGEKVFLECVQDMDHENMFWYRQDPGLGLRLIYFSYDVKMKEKGDIPEGYSVSREKKERFSLILESASTNQTSMYLCASSQGTGVDTQYFGPGTRLTVL.

The chain has TRBV6-5 and TRBJ2-1, with D possibly TRBD2 on 6 matching bases. This CDR3 contains 13 residues. CDR1 is MNHEY and CDR2 is SVGAGI in the germline V gene. The V gene lost 2 bases and the J gene lost 6 bases, with 8 bases spanning the gap. CDR3 sequence (DNA): TGTGCCAGCAGTTACAATAGCGGCAATGAGCAGTTCTTC. Amino acid sequence: CASSYNSGNEQFF.

The count of this clone is one. This rearrangement joins TRBV28 to TRBJ2-7, with D tentatively TRBD1 (7 bases). V lost 7 bases to trimming and J lost 7 bases, with 29 bases between them. CDR3 size: 17 residues. CDR1 and CDR2 (germline): MDHEN, SYDVKM. The CDR3 reads CASTPIGTRTAGGEQYF. CDR3 in DNA: TGTGCCAGCACCCCCATCGGTACCCGGACGGCAGGGGGGGAGCAGTACTTC.

This chain joins TRBV28 and TRBJ1-1, with D uncertain. Trimming shortened V by 6 bases and J by 5 bases, and 7 bases separated the two germline ends. This CDR3 comprises 11 residues. The V gene's germline CDR1 is MDHEN and CDR2 SYDVKM. In nucleotides, the CDR3 is TGTGCCAGCAGATTGAGTACTGAAGCTTTCTTT. It translates to CASRLSTEAFF.

CDR3 DNA sequence: TGTGCCAGCAGTGCCGGGACAGTCAATAATTCACCCCTCCACTTT. Protein product: CASSAGTVNNSPLHF. The J gene is TRBJ1-6, the V gene TRBV9; TRBD1 matches 7 bases. Unmatched junction bases numbered 7, after V lost 5 bases and J lost 5 bases. The V gene's germline CDR1 is SGDLS and CDR2 YYNGEE. CDR3 length: 15 amino acids.

The chain is built from TRBV30 and TRBJ2-7; no clear D. Deletions cut 5 bases from V and 3 bases from J, with 14 bases between. CDR1 GTSNPN and CDR2 SVGIG come from the germline V gene (reference sequence). This CDR3 spans 13 amino acids. CDR3 DNA sequence: TGTGCCTGGGGTCCGACTGATAGCTACGAGCAGTACTTC. Amino acid sequence: CAWGPTDSYEQYF.

J is TRBJ2-3 and V is TRBV7-8; perhaps TRBD2 as D (7 bases). CDR1 SGHVS and CDR2 FQNEAQ come from the germline V gene. V was shortened by 5 bases and J by 0 bases, with 18 bases between the two germline ends. The CDR3 totals 17 residues. CDR3 amino acids: CASSGGAGSQSTDTQYF. Here the CDR3 DNA reads TGTGCCAGCAGCGGGGGGGCCGGGAGCCAGAGCACAGATACGCAGTATTTT.

Comments on this clone: The sample holds other DNA sequences that translate to the same CDR3. This chain connects TRBV29-1 to TRBJ1-1; D is possibly TRBD1 (6 bases). This CDR3 has 13 amino acids. Trimming left V 6 bases short and J 1 base short, with 12 bases between. Per germline, CDR1 SQVTM and CDR2 ANQGSEA. The DNA of the CDR3 is TGCAGCGTAGAGACAGGTACGAACACTGAAGCTTTCTTT. The encoded protein is CSVETGTNTEAFF.

J is TRBJ1-2 and V is TRBV5-1, with D possibly TRBD1 on 5 matching bases. This CDR3 is built from 13 residues. Deletions cut 4 bases from V and 3 bases from J, with 10 bases between. Germline-derived CDR1 and CDR2 are SGHRS and YFSETQ. The CDR3 loop reads CASSAGTHYGYTF. Written as DNA, the CDR3 is TGCGCCAGCAGCGCCGGGACGCACTATGGCTACACCTTC.

The V gene is TRBV30, the J gene TRBJ1-3, with 7 bases lining up with TRBD1. V lost 7 bases and J lost 7; bases outside the gene matches: 7. CDR3 size: 12 residues. CDR1 and CDR2 (germline): GTSNPN, SVGIG (reference sequence). In DNA form, the CDR3 reads TGTGCCTCACAACAGGGGCCGAACACCATATATTTT. Translated: CASQQGPNTIYF.